The rows below give T cell receptor beta chains drawn from one sample of a study of blood T cells in healthy people across ages. TCRdb processed the 5' RACE reads anew with MiXCR; each CDR3 protein has one entry. In the table there are nearly 1 million distinct CDR3 sequences, roughly 50% of which are singletons. What was sequenced was blood. These receptors came from a woman aged 60 to 75 in good health. Both conserved end residues are part of each CDR3. The D gene is left open where the match is weak. Only some rows state a clone size, as once, few, many or a class for expanded clones.

d_call cdr3_length j_call clone_size v_call cdr3_nt cdr3_aa
NA 15 TRBJ2-7 NA TRBV19 TGTGCCAGTACTCAAGGGGCCACGGGGACTTACGAGCAGTACTTC CASTQGATGTYEQYF
TRBD2 16 TRBJ2-7 NA TRBV9 TGTGCCAGCAGTCCCGGGAGCGGGAGGGGATTCTACGAGCAGTACTTC CASSPGSGRGFYEQYF
NA 16 TRBJ2-7 few TRBV4-2 TGTGCCAGCAGCCACCACCAGGGTTCCGGCTCCTACGAGCAGTACTTC CASSHHQGSGSYEQYF
NA 13 TRBJ1-2 NA TRBV20-1 TGCAGTGCGGGCAGGTTCGCTAACTATGGCTACACCTTC CSAGRFANYGYTF
NA 15 TRBJ2-7 NA TRBV6-5 TGTGCCAGCAGCGGGCAAGGGGGGTCCTACTACGAGCAGTACTTC CASSGQGGSYYEQYF
NA 12 TRBJ2-1 NA TRBV9 TGTGCCAGCAGCGTAGTATCCAATGAGCAGTTCTTC CASSVVSNEQFF
NA 13 TRBJ1-1 few TRBV16 TGTGCCAGCAGCCCTTCTTCGGGGACTGAAGCTTTCTTT CASSPSSGTEAFF
NA 15 TRBJ1-2 NA TRBV7-9 TGTGCCAGCAGCGTGTTGGGAACCCTCGGCTATGGCTACACCTTC CASSVLGTLGYGYTF
TRBD1 16 TRBJ1-2 few TRBV15 TGTGCCACCAGCAGTACACCGGGACAGGGAAAATATGGCTACACCTTC CATSSTPGQGKYGYTF
NA 16 TRBJ2-3 once TRBV6-2/TRBV6-3 TGTGCCAGCAGTTACTCCGTAGGAGGACCCCTCGGCGCGCAGTATTTT CASSYSVGGPLGAQYF
NA 17 TRBJ2-3 NA TRBV7-8 TGTGCCAGCAGCTTAGACCTTCCGGCTAGCGGCACAGATACGCAGTATTTT CASSLDLPASGTDTQYF
NA 13 TRBJ2-1 NA TRBV4-2 TGTGCCAGCAGCCCGGTGGCGCTCGGAGAGCAGTTCTTC CASSPVALGEQFF
TRBD1 13 TRBJ1-4 few TRBV29-1 TGCAGCGGGCGACAGGGGGGCGGTGAAAAACTGTTTTTT CSGRQGGGEKLFF
NA 16 TRBJ1-6 NA TRBV20-1 TGCAGTGCTAGACAAGGGGGTGAACGGGATAATTCACCCCTCCACTTT CSARQGGERDNSPLHF
TRBD2 15 TRBJ2-5 few TRBV20-1 TGCAGTGCTAGAGCCGGGACTAGATGGGAAGAGACCCAGTACTTC CSARAGTRWEETQYF
TRBD1 15 TRBJ1-4 NA TRBV12-3/TRBV12-4 TGTGCCAGCAGGAAGCAGACAGGGACGAATGAAAAACTGTTTTTT CASRKQTGTNEKLFF
NA 16 TRBJ2-3 NA TRBV10-3 TGTGCCATCAGTGGATCAAGAACAACTAGCACAGATACGCAGTATTTT CAISGSRTTSTDTQYF
NA 14 TRBJ2-1 many TRBV2 TGTGCCAGCAGTGAAGGTACGTCCTACAATGAGCAGTTCTTC CASSEGTSYNEQFF
TRBD1 18 TRBJ2-7 NA TRBV27 TGTGCCAGCAGTTTGCGACAAGACAGGGGGATGGGGTCCTACGAGCAGTACTTC CASSLRQDRGMGSYEQYF
NA 15 TRBJ2-1 NA TRBV7-2 TGTGCCAGCGTCCGCAGCGCAGGCGAGTACAATGAGCAGTTCTTC CASVRSAGEYNEQFF
TRBD2 14 TRBJ2-7 NA TRBV11-1 TGTGCCAGCAGCCAAAGGACTAGACCCTACGAGCAGTACTTC CASSQRTRPYEQYF
NA 16 TRBJ1-4 NA TRBV7-2 TGTGCCAGCAGCTTAGAGCCGGGAGGGGGACGGGAAAAACTGTTTTTT CASSLEPGGGREKLFF
TRBD2 18 TRBJ2-7 NA TRBV14 TGTGCCAGCAGCCAAACGAGTAGCGGGAGGATCAGGTCGTACGAGCAGTACTTC CASSQTSSGRIRSYEQYF
TRBD1 17 TRBJ1-1 few TRBV27 TGTGCCAGCAAGTATGGCGGCTCCGCCAGGGGGCACACTGAAGCTTTCTTT CASKYGGSARGHTEAFF
NA 14 TRBJ2-5 NA TRBV28 TGTGCCAGCAGTCCCGCCGGCGCACAAGAGACCCAGTACTTC CASSPAGAQETQYF
NA 16 TRBJ2-7 NA TRBV28 TGTGCCAGCACCACCCCCGCTAGGGTGAGCTCCTACGAGCAGTACTTC CASTTPARVSSYEQYF
TRBD2 14 TRBJ2-1 NA TRBV5-6 TGTGCCAGCAGCACCCGACTAGCGGAAGAGACCCAGTTCTTC CASSTRLAEETQFF
TRBD1 15 TRBJ2-7 NA TRBV5-1 TGCGCCAGCAGCCGGGACAGCCGAGGGGCCTACGAGCAGTACTTC CASSRDSRGAYEQYF
NA 14 TRBJ1-1 few TRBV7-2 TGTGCCAGCAGCCTAGGGGGATCGGTCACTGAAGCTTTCTTT CASSLGGSVTEAFF
NA 13 TRBJ2-3 NA TRBV4-3 TGCGCCAGCAGCCAAGATCCAGTGGATACGCAGTATTTT CASSQDPVDTQYF
NA 16 TRBJ1-2 NA TRBV7-2 TGTGCCAGCAGCCCCGGGGTGGGGGCTGCTAACTATGGCTACACCTTC CASSPGVGAANYGYTF
TRBD1 16 TRBJ2-1 NA TRBV14 TGTGCCAGCAGCCAAGTAAACAGGGGGCAACTTTCAGAGCAGTTCTTC CASSQVNRGQLSEQFF
NA 12 TRBJ2-5 NA TRBV29-1 TGCAGCGTGGCCCCGTATCAAGAGACCCAGTACTTC CSVAPYQETQYF
TRBD1 13 TRBJ1-2 NA TRBV20-1 TGCAGTGCCAGACGCCAGGGGGGCTATGGCTACACCTTC CSARRQGGYGYTF
NA 14 TRBJ2-5 few TRBV9 TGTGCCAGCAGCGTAGTACCCGTACAAGAGACCCAGTACTTC CASSVVPVQETQYF
NA 14 TRBJ2-5 NA TRBV20-1 TGCAGTGCTATGCCGGGGGCAGACCAAGAGACCCAGTACTTC CSAMPGADQETQYF
NA 16 TRBJ1-1 few TRBV7-9 TGTGCCAGCAGCCTCCCCAAAGGGGATTTCGACACTGAAGCTTTCTTT CASSLPKGDFDTEAFF
TRBD2 16 TRBJ2-1 NA TRBV6-5 TGTGCCAGCAGTTTGAGAACTAGCGGGGTTAACAATGAGCAGTTCTTC CASSLRTSGVNNEQFF
NA 12 TRBJ1-2 NA TRBV12-3/TRBV12-4 TGTGCCAGCGGTTATCCCACGGGCGGCTACACCTTC CASGYPTGGYTF
NA 17 TRBJ2-5 NA TRBV20-1 TGCAGTGTTACGAAGAACACCCACTCCCTAAGGCAAGAGACCCAGTACTTC CSVTKNTHSLRQETQYF
TRBD1 14 TRBJ1-5 NA TRBV6-5 TGTGCCAGAGAGACAGGGCCCCGCAATCAGCCCCAGCATTTT CARETGPRNQPQHF
NA 13 TRBJ1-1 NA TRBV30 TGTGCCTGGAGTGACACTAGGGGCGGTGAAGCTTTCTTT CAWSDTRGGEAFF
TRBD2 15 TRBJ2-7 NA TRBV20-1 TGCAGTGCTAGCCTTTTAGCGGGAGTGGTGTACGAGCAGTACTTC CSASLLAGVVYEQYF
NA 15 TRBJ1-4 NA TRBV20-1 TGCAGTGCTAGAGATCTAGGTTTGGCGGCTGAAAAACTGTTTTTT CSARDLGLAAEKLFF
TRBD2 14 TRBJ2-3 NA TRBV12-3/TRBV12-4 TGTGTCAGCAAGAAGACTAGCGGCACAGATACGCAGTATTTT CVSKKTSGTDTQYF
TRBD2 19 TRBJ2-7 NA TRBV4-1 TGCGCCAGCAGCCAAGAGACTACGCAGGTTAGCGGGGGTGCCTACGAGCAGTACTTC CASSQETTQVSGGAYEQYF
TRBD1 15 TRBJ2-5 few TRBV29-1 TGCAGCGTACTACCGGGACAGGGGGCGCGGGAGACCCAGTACTTC CSVLPGQGARETQYF
NA 14 TRBJ2-3 NA TRBV18 TGTGCCAGCTCACCTCAACAGGGTGCAGATACGCAGTATTTT CASSPQQGADTQYF
NA 14 TRBJ2-7 NA TRBV28 TGTGCCAGCACCAAAGACAGGACCACCTACGAGCAGTACTTC CASTKDRTTYEQYF
NA 15 TRBJ2-1 NA TRBV3-1 TGTGCCAGCAGCCTAGTTGGGGCCATTTTAGGGGAGCAGTTCTTC CASSLVGAILGEQFF
TRBD2 15 TRBJ2-3 once TRBV20-1 TGCAGTGCTAGAGCTAGCGGGGGAAGCACAGATACGCAGTATTTT CSARASGGSTDTQYF
NA 16 TRBJ2-3 NA TRBV11-3 TGTGCCAGCAGCTTAGGGAGTAGTCGATCCACAGATACGCAGTATTTT CASSLGSSRSTDTQYF
TRBD1 15 TRBJ1-5 NA TRBV5-1 TGCGCCAGCAGCTTATGGGGACAGAGTGGACAGCCCCAGCATTTT CASSLWGQSGQPQHF
NA 14 TRBJ2-7 NA TRBV20-1 TGCAGTGCTAGAGATCTGGGGCGTACTAACGAGCAGTACTTC CSARDLGRTNEQYF
NA 14 TRBJ2-7 NA TRBV20-1 TGCAGTGCTAGAGTGTTACAGGGTGGCTACGAGCAGTACTTC CSARVLQGGYEQYF
NA 14 TRBJ2-7 few TRBV4-1 TGCGCCAGCAGCCAAGGTCTCAGGGCCTACGAGCAGTACTTC CASSQGLRAYEQYF
TRBD2 18 TRBJ2-7 NA TRBV19 TGTGCCAGTAGTGGGGACTCTAGACTAGCGGGGTCTGTCTACGAGCAGTACTTC CASSGDSRLAGSVYEQYF
NA 23 TRBJ2-1 NA TRBV12-3/TRBV12-4 TGTGCCAGCAGGTTATCCCGACGGGGTTTAATCCGGGACGAGTTAAGCTCCTACAATGAGCAGTTCTTC CASRLSRRGLIRDELSSYNEQFF
TRBD1 12 TRBJ1-2 few TRBV12-3/TRBV12-4 TGTGCCAGCAGGGACAGGGCGGGTGGCTACACCTTC CASRDRAGGYTF
TRBD1 15 TRBJ2-1 NA TRBV20-1 TGCAGTGCTAGGACAGGGGCAAGCTCCTACAATGAGCAGTTCTTC CSARTGASSYNEQFF